Below are 5 T cell receptor beta chains sequenced from a single sample in a study of neoadjuvant anti-PD-1 for oral cavity cancer. The time point was: after neoadjuvant nivolumab, at surgical resection. Sequencing was performed with immunoSEQ multiplex PCR; in TCRdb, only in-frame clones are kept and a portion is missing. The data show 40,000 or so clones, over 30% seen once. The sample was tumor tissue, taken after nivolumab (anti-PD-1) treatment. These receptors originate from a person aged 40 to 85 with oral cavity squamous cell carcinoma.

This clone was observed a handful of times. This chain uses TRBV9 with TRBJ1-1; D may be TRBD1 (5 bases). The CDR3 is made up of 14 amino acids. CDR1 SGDLS and CDR2 YYNGEE come from the germline V gene. Trimming cost V 0 bases and J 4 bases, with 10 bases left between them. The CDR3 protein is CASSVGVGGTEAFF. As DNA, the CDR3 is TGTGCCAGCAGCGTAGGAGTGGGGGGCACTGAAGCTTTCTTT.

This clone occurred a few times. The J gene is TRBJ1-2, the V gene TRBV18; TRBD1 matches 7 bases. Trimming cost V 5 bases and J 4 bases; bases outside gene matches: 4. Germline lookup yields CDR1 KGHSH and CDR2 LQKENI. This CDR3 has 13 residues. The CDR3 sequence is CASSNRDSYGYTF. The CDR3 nucleotides are TGTGCCAGCTCAAACCGGGACAGCTATGGCTACACCTTC.

This clone was seen a few times. The chain links TRBV5-1 to TRBJ2-1; 8 bases are shared with TRBD2. The CDR3 covers 15 residues. Germline V lookup: CDR1 SGHRS, CDR2 YFSETQ. Germline trimming cut 0 bases from V and 8 bases from J; bases unmatched to any gene: 7. This CDR3 reads CASSLGQVSGDEQFF. The DNA for the CDR3 is TGCGCCAGCAGCTTGGGACAGGTTAGCGGGGATGAGCAGTTCTTC.

The chain recombines TRBV30 with TRBJ1-1; no reliable D call. The germline V gene has CDR1 GTSNPN and CDR2 SVGIG (reference sequence). The CDR3 is made up of 13 amino acids. V was clipped by 2 bases and J by 1 base, with 8 bases between them. CDR3 sequence: CAWSLQGNTEAFF. Written as DNA, the CDR3 is TGTGCCTGGAGTTTACAAGGGAACACTGAAGCTTTCTTT. The variable domain in full, with the rest retrieved from reference TRBV30 and TRBJ1-1, is SQTIHQWPATLVQPVGSPLSLECTVEGTSNPNLYWYRQAAGRGLQLLFYSVGIGQISSEVPQNLSASRPQDRQFILSSKKLLLSDSGFYLCAWSLQGNTEAFFGQGTRLTVV.

Of note for this clone: Other DNA sequences of this sample code for an identical CDR3. The gene calls are TRBV11-3 and TRBJ2-1; a weak D match, TRBD1 (7 bases). The V end lost 0 bases, the J end lost 0 bases, and 15 bases lay between the germline ends. This CDR3 spans 18 amino acids. CDR1 is SGHNT, CDR2 YENEEA, per germline. The CDR3 loop is CASSLDQGGSGSYNEQFF. As DNA, the CDR3 is TGTGCCAGCAGCTTAGATCAGGGGGGAAGTGGCTCCTACAATGAGCAGTTCTTC.